One and the same sample provided the 8 T cell receptor beta chains below, sequenced in a study of vaccination effects on CD4 cells after COVID-19. What these receptors recognize is not known. Libraries were prepared by immunoSEQ multiplex PCR; TCRdb keeps only in-frame clonotypes and omits some of them. The sample shows about 70,000 clones, roughly 73% of them seen only once. ViraFEST expansion of antigen-specific CD4+ T cells with viral peptide pools preceded sequencing. The culture ran for approximately 11 days before CD4+ T cells were isolated. Infection with SARS-CoV-2 occurred in the person between March and December 2020, and PCR confirmed it. The specimen was CD4+ T cells from PBMCs cultured with HIV peptides, collected before COVID-19 vaccination. Stated subset: HIV-1 Nef peptide pool negative control/reference culture. These receptors were taken from a human donor who had a prior SARS-CoV-2 infection.

The V and J genes are TRBV28 and TRBJ2-7; TRBD1 agrees at 12 bases. Losses at the gene ends were 6 bases for V and 3 bases for J; bases not matched to a gene: 6. The CDR3 covers 15 residues. The germline CDR1 and CDR2 sequences are MDHEN and SYDVKM. CDR3 DNA: TGTGCCAGCAGGCCCGGGACAGGGGGCAGCTACGAGCAGTACTTC. Protein sequence: CASRPGTGGSYEQYF.

This sequence joins TRBV28 and TRBJ2-7, with 11 bases that match TRBD1. With V trimmed by 5 bases and J by 2 bases, 8 bases remained unmatched. The CDR3 has 16 residues. Germline V gene data show CDR1 as MDHEN and CDR2 as SYDVKM. The CDR3, as DNA: TGTGCCAGCAGTCCACTCGGACAGGGGGCAGCCTACGAGCAGTACTTC. It yields the protein CASSPLGQGAAYEQYF.

The V and J genes are TRBV19 and TRBJ1-2; D remains unclear. The V end lost 8 bases, the J end lost 2 bases, and 18 bases lay between the germline ends. The germline V gene encodes CDR1 LNHDA and CDR2 SQIVND (reference sequence). This CDR3 has 15 amino acids. CDR3 protein: CASSWAVIGNYGYTF. The DNA for the CDR3 is TGTGCCAGTTCATGGGCAGTTATCGGAAACTATGGCTACACCTTC.

The chain has TRBV10-3 and TRBJ2-7, with a weak D call TRBD1 (5 bases). Looked up from germline, CDR1 is ENHRY and CDR2 is SYGVKD. The CDR3 is made up of 17 amino acids. V shed 3 bases and J shed 3 bases, with 21 bases lying between them. CDR3 in amino acids: CAISDQTAPGRDYEQYF. The DNA of the CDR3 is TGTGCCATCAGTGACCAAACCGCGCCGGGCAGGGACTACGAGCAGTACTTC.

This clone occurred a few times. This sequence joins TRBV3-1 (or the pseudogene TRBV3-2) and TRBJ1-6, with TRBD1 matching over 7 bases. Germline CDR1 is LGHDT and CDR2 is YNNKEL (reference sequence). J gave up 7 bases and V 2 bases, and 5 bases lay outside the gene matches. This CDR3 has 15 residues. As DNA, the CDR3 is TGTGCCAGCAGCCAACGGACAGGTCTAAATTCACCCCTCCACTTT. This gives the protein CASSQRTGLNSPLHF.

The chain uses TRBV7-2 and TRBJ2-1; TRBD2 aligns across 16 bases. V lost 5 bases and J lost 12; bases outside the gene matches: 10. In germline, CDR1 is SGHTA, CDR2 FQGNSA. The CDR3 extends over 16 amino acids. The CDR3 protein is CASSPVGLAGGPGQFF. In DNA, the CDR3 is TGTGCCAGCAGCCCCGTGGGACTAGCGGGGGGGCCGGGGCAGTTCTTC.

The chain recombines TRBV11-1 with TRBJ1-2; the D gene is possibly TRBD1 (5 bases). Germline V gene lookup returns CDR1 SGHAT and CDR2 FQDESV (reference sequence). The CDR3 consists of 13 residues. V gave up 3 bases and J gave up 4 bases, with 9 bases separating them. The CDR3 nucleotides are TGTGCCAGCAGCTTGGACATGGGCTATGGCTACACCTTC. Amino acids: CASSLDMGYGYTF.

V is TRBV6-2 or TRBV6-3 and J is TRBJ2-6; no clear D gene. Germline loops: CDR1 MNHEY, CDR2 SVGEGT. The CDR3 length is 14 residues. Trimming left V 2 bases short and J 0 bases short, with 2 bases between. CDR3 in amino acids: CASSYNSGANVLTF. The CDR3 region has the DNA TGTGCCAGCAGTTACAACTCTGGGGCCAACGTCCTGACTTTC.